A selection of T cell receptor beta chains follows, all from one sample in a study of CD8+ T cells in alopecia areata. TCRdb keeps only in-frame clones here, not all; method: immunoSEQ multiplex PCR. The sample includes some 100,000 clones, around 44% of them seen just once. The material was CD8+ T cells sorted from blood, obtained at week 24, from a patient treated with tofacitinib. The receptors here all came from a human donor with alopecia areata. The CDR3 runs from the conserved cysteine through the conserved F or W. Fields, in order: V gene, J gene, CDR3 protein.

V gene: TRBV4-1; J gene: TRBJ2-2; CDR3 protein: CASSQDRLAGPGELFF
V gene: TRBV7-9; J gene: TRBJ2-2; CDR3 protein: CASSPQVNTGELFF
V gene: TRBV15; J gene: TRBJ2-5; CDR3 protein: CATSTGLAGHQETQYF
V gene: TRBV27; J gene: TRBJ2-7; CDR3 protein: CAIGTGPSEQYF
V gene: TRBV10-3; J gene: TRBJ2-7; CDR3 protein: CAISESLEGYEQYF
V gene: TRBV4-1; J gene: TRBJ2-2; CDR3 protein: CASSQRSADYLQRGELFF
V gene: TRBV29-1; J gene: TRBJ2-1; CDR3 protein: CSPWLAESSYNEQFF
V gene: TRBV15; J gene: TRBJ2-4; CDR3 protein: CATSRDTSGLNIQYF
V gene: TRBV2; J gene: TRBJ2-3; CDR3 protein: CASIAGGPDSTDTQYF
V gene: TRBV4-1; J gene: TRBJ1-1; CDR3 protein: CASSSRTEAFF
V gene: TRBV29-1; J gene: TRBJ1-2; CDR3 protein: CSVVGQGRYGYTF
V gene: TRBV7-9; J gene: TRBJ1-1; CDR3 protein: CASSLTGFGLNTEAFF
V gene: TRBV2; J gene: TRBJ1-5; CDR3 protein: CASSESSWQPQHF
V gene: TRBV9; J gene: TRBJ2-7; CDR3 protein: CASSVGGNSYEQYF
V gene: TRBV4-1; J gene: TRBJ2-3; CDR3 protein: CASSQVSSGARTDTQYF
V gene: TRBV30; J gene: TRBJ1-1; CDR3 protein: CAWSAGGTEAFF
V gene: TRBV5-4; J gene: TRBJ2-1; CDR3 protein: CASTLGHSSYNEQFF
V gene: TRBV5-4; J gene: TRBJ2-5; CDR3 protein: CASSTGLAGGGETQYF
V gene: TRBV28; J gene: TRBJ2-5; CDR3 protein: CASSLYLHRTSDILGETQYF
V gene: TRBV7-9; J gene: TRBJ2-6; CDR3 protein: CACGVRFRANVLTF
V gene: TRBV4-2; J gene: TRBJ2-7; CDR3 protein: CASSPGLAGAYEQYF
V gene: TRBV7-9; J gene: TRBJ2-1; CDR3 protein: CASSPLAGIYNEQFF
V gene: TRBV27; J gene: TRBJ2-7; CDR3 protein: CASSFGDSSYEQYF
V gene: TRBV6-5; J gene: TRBJ2-5; CDR3 protein: CASSYSTSWQETQYF
V gene: TRBV27; J gene: TRBJ2-7; CDR3 protein: CASRGTSGRSFYVNEQYF
V gene: TRBV29-1; J gene: TRBJ1-1; CDR3 protein: CSGVSGTPVGTEAFF
V gene: TRBV29-1; J gene: TRBJ1-2; CDR3 protein: CSVPTGARGYTF
V gene: TRBV14; J gene: TRBJ2-1; CDR3 protein: CASSQRLAGVDEQFF
V gene: TRBV6-1; J gene: TRBJ2-1; CDR3 protein: CASSTLGNEQFF
V gene: TRBV7-3; J gene: TRBJ2-1; CDR3 protein: CASSPRGLNEQFF
V gene: TRBV2; J gene: TRBJ2-3; CDR3 protein: CASSNLLGSTDTQYF
V gene: TRBV11-2; J gene: TRBJ2-1; CDR3 protein: CASRRTSLGYNEQFF
V gene: TRBV13; J gene: TRBJ2-7; CDR3 protein: CASSLRTSGTYEQYF
V gene: TRBV9; J gene: TRBJ2-3; CDR3 protein: CASSMTGAPYADTQYF
V gene: TRBV29-1; J gene: TRBJ1-2; CDR3 protein: CSSWGGDHGDYGYTF
V gene: TRBV7-2; J gene: TRBJ2-1; CDR3 protein: CASRYGGLGFF
V gene: TRBV29-1; J gene: TRBJ2-7; CDR3 protein: CSVQGVSGSRYEQYF
V gene: TRBV7-6; J gene: TRBJ2-7; CDR3 protein: CASSPQATSGRYEQYF
V gene: TRBV29-1; J gene: TRBJ2-5; CDR3 protein: CSLMDRGKMGETQYF
V gene: TRBV11-2; J gene: TRBJ2-2; CDR3 protein: CASSFPRLAGTAGELFF
V gene: TRBV19; J gene: TRBJ1-4; CDR3 protein: CASSTPDRFLFF
V gene: TRBV4-1; J gene: TRBJ2-7; CDR3 protein: CASGGGYEQYF
V gene: TRBV6-5; J gene: TRBJ2-7; CDR3 protein: CASTIEGGGGYEQYF
V gene: TRBV29-1; J gene: TRBJ1-1; CDR3 protein: CSVYMGAEAFF
V gene: TRBV29-1; J gene: TRBJ1-3; CDR3 protein: CSVERRSDTIYF
V gene: TRBV7-8; J gene: TRBJ2-2; CDR3 protein: CASSLGVGRMTGELFF